A selection of T cell receptor beta chains follows, all from one sample in a study of CD8 T cells in ankylosing spondylitis. MiXCR, applied by TCRdb to the 5' RACE reads, yields one record per CDR3 protein. The sample has approximately 300,000 distinct CDR3 sequences; roughly 8% are singletons. Sequenced material: blood, either unsorted or a sorted T cell fraction (not recorded which). These receptors originate from a male donor with ankylosing spondylitis. The CDR3 runs from the conserved cysteine through the conserved F or W. The order of the fields is J gene, clone size, V gene, D gene, CDR3 DNA, CDR3 protein. D genes are given only for firm matches. A clone size is listed for some rows: how often the clone was seen (once, few, many), or a class if it is expanded.

j_call: TRBJ2-1
clone_size: many
v_call: TRBV4-3
d_call: TRBD2
cdr3_nt: TGCGCCAGCAGCCAAGACGCGGGACTAGCGGGAGACAATGAGCAGTTCTTC
cdr3_aa: CASSQDAGLAGDNEQFF

j_call: TRBJ2-1
clone_size: .
v_call: TRBV7-3
d_call: TRBD2
cdr3_nt: TGTGCCAGCAGCACGCAGCTAGCGGGAGACTACAATGAGCAGTTCTTC
cdr3_aa: CASSTQLAGDYNEQFF

j_call: TRBJ2-4
clone_size: .
v_call: TRBV29-1
d_call: .
cdr3_nt: TGCAGCGTTGAGCGCCCCGCCGGGATTCAGTACTTC
cdr3_aa: CSVERPAGIQYF

j_call: TRBJ1-4
clone_size: .
v_call: TRBV20-1
d_call: TRBD1
cdr3_nt: TGCAGTGCCTCCGTCCCGGGACAGGGTATAGGGACTAATGAAAAACTGTTTTTT
cdr3_aa: CSASVPGQGIGTNEKLFF

j_call: TRBJ2-7
clone_size: few
v_call: TRBV12-3/TRBV12-4
d_call: TRBD1
cdr3_nt: TGTGCCAGCCGAGGACAGGGGATGGACGAGCAGTACTTC
cdr3_aa: CASRGQGMDEQYF

j_call: TRBJ2-1
clone_size: few
v_call: TRBV11-2
d_call: .
cdr3_nt: TGTGCCAGCAGCTCCCGGGACCAGATATACAATGAGCAGTTCTTC
cdr3_aa: CASSSRDQIYNEQFF

j_call: TRBJ2-1
clone_size: few
v_call: TRBV5-1
d_call: TRBD2
cdr3_nt: TGCGCCAGCAGCTACGGGACTAGCGGGCACAATGAGCAGTTCTTC
cdr3_aa: CASSYGTSGHNEQFF

j_call: TRBJ1-5
clone_size: .
v_call: TRBV5-1
d_call: .
cdr3_nt: TGCGCCAGCAGCTTGGCGGGAGGGCAGCAATTGCCCCAGCATTTT
cdr3_aa: CASSLAGGQQLPQHF

j_call: TRBJ2-7
clone_size: many
v_call: TRBV20-1
d_call: .
cdr3_nt: TGCAGTGCTAGAGATAAAGGCTACGAGCAGTACTTC
cdr3_aa: CSARDKGYEQYF

j_call: TRBJ1-2
clone_size: many
v_call: TRBV29-1
d_call: .
cdr3_nt: TGCAGCGGGGGGTCAGCTAACTATGGCTACACCTTC
cdr3_aa: CSGGSANYGYTF

j_call: TRBJ2-7
clone_size: many
v_call: TRBV5-1
d_call: TRBD1
cdr3_nt: TGCGCCAGCAGCACAGGGGGCCCCTACGAGCAGTACTTC
cdr3_aa: CASSTGGPYEQYF

j_call: TRBJ2-3
clone_size: few
v_call: TRBV10-3
d_call: TRBD1
cdr3_nt: TGTGCCATCAGTCCGGGGACAGACCCCCCAGATACGCAGTATTTT
cdr3_aa: CAISPGTDPPDTQYF